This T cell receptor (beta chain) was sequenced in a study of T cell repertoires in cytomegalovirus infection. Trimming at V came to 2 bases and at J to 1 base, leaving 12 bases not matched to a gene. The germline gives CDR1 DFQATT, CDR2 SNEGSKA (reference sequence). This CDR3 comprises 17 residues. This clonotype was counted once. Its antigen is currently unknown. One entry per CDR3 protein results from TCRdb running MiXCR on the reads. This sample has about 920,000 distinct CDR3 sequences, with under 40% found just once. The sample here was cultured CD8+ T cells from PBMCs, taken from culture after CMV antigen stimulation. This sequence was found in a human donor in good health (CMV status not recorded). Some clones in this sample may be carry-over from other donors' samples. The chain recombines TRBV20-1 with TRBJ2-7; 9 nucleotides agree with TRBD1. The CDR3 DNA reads TGCAGTGCTAGATCCGGGACCTACAGGGGGCGATCCTACGAGCAGTACTTC. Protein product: CSARSGTYRGRSYEQYF.